A single sample gave rise to the 16 T cell receptor beta chains below, sequenced in a study of Graves' ophthalmopathy and Graves' hyperthyroidism. Amplification targeted the TCR beta CDR3 regions, with RNA transcripts as the source material. HTBI-primed first-round RT-PCR preceded second-round multiplex PCR. TCRdb fed the multiplex PCR reads into MiXCR, producing one record per CDR3 protein. The sample has 500,000 to 800,000 distinct CDR3 sequences, under 50% seen once. The sequenced sample was peripheral blood. All receptors come from an adult man with Graves' ophthalmopathy.

V and J are TRBV7-8 and TRBJ2-5, with D perhaps TRBD1 (5 bases). The DNA matches TRBJ2-7 better at its end, which makes the J call doubtful. The CDR3 runs 15 residues. Looked up from germline, CDR1 is SGHVS and CDR2 is FQNEAQ. CDR3 DNA sequence: TGTGCCAGCAGCTTCATTGGACACCTCTCCTACGAGCAGTACTTC. The encoded protein is CASSFIGHLSYEQYF.

This clonotype has a count of ten or more. The chain carries TRBV12-3 or TRBV12-4 and TRBJ2-5, with a tentative D call TRBD1 (5 bases). This CDR3 comprises 14 residues. Trimming shortened V by 6 bases and J by 5 bases, and 16 bases separated the two germline ends. The chain's CDR3 is CASSRETAQETQYF. The CDR3 coding sequence is TGTGCCAGCAGCCGAGAGACAGCTCAGGAGACCCAGTACTTC.

This clonotype was recorded a few times. The chain is built from TRBV19 and TRBJ1-5; tentative D call: TRBD1 (5 bases). The CDR3 totals 14 residues. Germline V gives CDR1 LNHDA, CDR2 SQIVND (reference sequence). The CDR3 sequence is CARVSGGPHQPQHF. In nucleotides, the CDR3 is TGTGCTAGAGTTTCGGGGGGACCTCATCAGCCCCAGCATTTT.

The rearrangement uses TRBV7-2 and TRBJ2-5; the match to TRBD1 covers 11 bases. The V gene's germline CDR1 is SGHTA and CDR2 FQGNSA. This CDR3 contains 14 residues. Unmatched junction bases numbered 4, after V lost 1 base and J lost 9 bases. The CDR3 is CASSLGTGGLAQYF. The DNA of the CDR3 is TGTGCCAGCAGCTTAGGGACAGGGGGCTTAGCCCAGTACTTC.

Ten or more counts support this clonotype. The J gene is TRBJ1-6, the V gene TRBV6-6; tentatively, D is TRBD1 (6 bases). Trimming left V 2 bases short and J 13 bases short, with 18 bases between. From germline, CDR1 is MNHNY and CDR2 SVGAGI (reference sequence). This CDR3 contains 15 residues. CDR3 in amino acids: CASSYLGQPSHPLHF. The CDR3 coding sequence is TGTGCCAGCAGTTACCTGGGACAACCCTCTCATCCCCTCCACTTT.

The chain links TRBV6-1 to TRBJ1-5; unclear D gene. The germline V gene has CDR1 MNHNS and CDR2 SASEGT. The CDR3 covers 17 residues. Trimming shortened V by 5 bases and J by 1 base, and 18 bases separated the two germline ends. CDR3 loop: CASSPRFGLWSNQPQHF. The DNA for the CDR3 is TGTGCCAGCAGTCCTCGATTCGGTCTTTGGAGCAATCAGCCCCAGCATTTT.

Comments on this clonotype: This CDR3 is missing its conserved last phenylalanine or tryptophan, likely due to a read error. No DNA is shown, since the ends of the CDR3 on it are uncertain; the CDR3 is the one TCRdb lists. The rearrangement links TRBV7-2 to TRBJ2-2; the D segment call TRBD2 is taken from the table without a DNA check. Both ends counted, the CDR3 spans 9 residues. Germline CDR1 and CDR2: SGHTA and FQGNSA. The CDR3 reads CASRPLGLA.

This clonotype was counted many times. In DNA form, the CDR3 reads TGTGCCAGCAGCGAGAGACAGGGACTAGGGGAAAAACTGTTTTTT. Its protein is CASSERQGLGEKLFF. This chain connects TRBV9 to TRBJ1-4; 7 bases line up with TRBD1. Trimming at V came to 3 bases and at J to 8 bases, leaving 10 bases not matched to a gene. CDR1 and CDR2 (germline): SGDLS, YYNGEE. This CDR3 spans 15 amino acids.

Many counts were recorded for this clonotype. The rearrangement uses TRBV7-9 and TRBJ1-4; 7 bases are shared with TRBD1. V shed 2 bases, J shed 8 bases, and the junction held 11 bases outside the gene matches. This CDR3 has 16 residues. The germline V gene encodes CDR1 SEHNR and CDR2 FQNEAQ (reference sequence). The CDR3 loop reads CASSLSRGQGEEKLFF. As DNA, the CDR3 is TGTGCCAGCAGCTTATCGAGGGGGCAGGGCGAGGAAAAACTGTTTTTT.

This sequence joins TRBV19 and TRBJ1-2; 10 bases agree with TRBD1. CDR3 size: 16 residues. Looked up from germline, CDR1 is LNHDA and CDR2 is SQIVND (reference sequence). V lost 5 bases to trimming and J lost 4 bases; unmatched junction nucleotides: 10. The CDR3: CASSPRQGAQGYGYTF. In DNA form, the CDR3 reads TGTGCCAGTAGTCCAAGACAGGGGGCGCAGGGCTATGGCTACACCTTC.

The chain couples TRBV12-3 or TRBV12-4 to TRBJ2-7; 7 bases map to TRBD1. V trimming: 3 bases; J trimming: 0 bases; junction bases outside the gene matches: 8. The CDR3 has 16 residues. CDR3 DNA sequence: TGTGCCAGCAGTTTTTGGGGCAGGGGGTACTCCTACGAGCAGTACTTC. Residues: CASSFWGRGYSYEQYF.

The chain uses TRBV15 and TRBJ1-2; 7 positions agree with TRBD1. CDR3 length: 14 amino acids. The trim removed 3 bases at V and 6 bases at J, leaving 7 bases unmatched. Germline CDR1 and CDR2: LNHNV and YYDKDF (reference sequence). This CDR3 is CATSSVTGNDGYTF. The CDR3 nucleotides read TGTGCCACCAGCAGCGTGACAGGGAACGATGGCTACACCTTC.

This clonotype was observed once. The chain uses TRBV10-3 and TRBJ2-5; D remains unclear. The CDR3 contains 15 residues. Germline loops: CDR1 ENHRY, CDR2 SYGVKD. The germline V and J ends were trimmed by 0 bases and 1 base, with 9 bases remaining between them. CDR3: CAISESRQAQETQYF. The CDR3 DNA sequence: TGTGCCATCAGTGAGTCTCGGCAAGCCCAAGAGACCCAGTACTTC.

Comments on this clonotype: A read error is possible here, since a much larger clone lies one base away. DNA for the CDR3: TGTGCCAGCAGCTACCTGACTAGCACCGGGGAGCTGTTTTTT. It yields the protein CASSYLTSTGELFF. The rearrangement links TRBV7-2 to TRBJ2-2; D possibly corresponds to TRBD2 (6 bases). Trimming stripped 4 bases from V and 4 bases from J, with 10 bases between. This CDR3 spans 14 amino acids. Germline loops: CDR1 SGHTA, CDR2 FQGNSA.

CDR3 loop: CASSLAPGANTGELFF. The CDR3, as DNA: TGCGCCAGCAGCTTGGCCCCCGGGGCGAACACCGGGGAGCTGTTTTTT. The chain carries TRBV5-1 and TRBJ2-2, with D possibly being TRBD2 (5 bases). The CDR3 spans 16 residues. V gave up 0 bases and J gave up 0 bases, with 9 bases separating them. CDR1 is SGHRS, CDR2 YFSETQ, per germline. The full variable domain, with the rest looked up from reference TRBV5-1 and TRBJ2-2, is KAGVTQTPRYLIKTRGQQVTLSCSPISGHRSVSWYQQTPGQGLQFLFEYFSETQRNKGNFPGRFSGRQFSNSRSEMNVSTLELGDSALYLCASSLAPGANTGELFFGEGSRLTVL.

The sample holds many counts of this clonotype. The rearrangement uses TRBV6-5 and TRBJ1-2; D perhaps matches TRBD1 (5 bases). V dropped 6 bases and J dropped 0 bases, with 14 bases sitting between them. Germline V gives CDR1 MNHEY, CDR2 SVGAGI. This CDR3 is built from 15 residues. Written as DNA, the CDR3 is TGTGCCAGCAGCAGGAGGGACGGAGCTAACTATGGCTACACCTTC. Translation: CASSRRDGANYGYTF.